Below are 7 T cell receptor beta chains sequenced from a single sample in a study of shared clonotypes between healthy human individuals. The naive CD8 population came from CD45RO-negative cells selected for CCR7, without terminally differentiated effector memory CD45RA+ cells. The protocol was immunoSEQ multiplex PCR, while the TCRdb copy is restricted to in-frame clones and leaves out a portion. This table has about 2.2 million clones, about 93% appearing once. The sample consisted of naive CD8+ T cells from PBMCs. Source of these receptors: a man between 18 and 35 years old in good health. Some clones in this sample may be carry-over from other donors' samples.

The chain combines TRBV7-9 with TRBJ2-5; no clear D gene. This CDR3 spans 15 amino acids. Looked up from germline, CDR1 is SEHNR and CDR2 is FQNEAQ (reference sequence). Trimming removed 3 bases at V and 0 bases at J, with 11 bases between. The CDR3 DNA sequence: TGTGCCAGCAGCTTGGGCCTAGGACACCAAGAGACCCAGTACTTC. Translated: CASSLGLGHQETQYF.

This clone was seen more than once but under ten times. This chain uses TRBV27 with TRBJ2-7; TRBD2 might be the D (5 bases). The germline V gene encodes CDR1 MNHEY and CDR2 SMNVEV (reference sequence). The CDR3 is 13 amino acids. V was cut by 6 bases and J by 2 bases, with 11 bases left in between. CDR3 region: CASSSLATYEQYF. The CDR3 coding sequence is TGTGCCAGCAGCAGCCTAGCCACCTACGAGCAGTACTTC.

This clone occurred many times. The V and J genes are TRBV2 and TRBJ1-4; maybe TRBD1 (6 bases). Germline V gene data show CDR1 as SNHLY and CDR2 as FYNNEI. Trimming shortened V by 3 bases and J by 8 bases, and 19 bases separated the two germline ends. CDR3 size: 16 residues. The CDR3 nucleotides are TGTGCCAGCAGTGACCCCCCAGCAGGGGCGAGCGAAAAACTGTTTTTT. It specifies CASSDPPAGASEKLFF.

The chain recombines TRBV19 with TRBJ2-5; D is possibly TRBD1 or TRBD2 (5 bases each). The V end was cut by 1 base, the J end by 5 bases, with 11 bases between. Per germline, CDR1 LNHDA and CDR2 SQIVND (reference sequence). CDR3 length: 14 amino acids. Here the CDR3 DNA reads TGTGCCAGTAGTATAGGAGGGGTCTGGGAGACCCAGTACTTC. This translates into CASSIGGVWETQYF.

The V gene is TRBV7-3, the J gene TRBJ2-1, with D unresolved. The germline V gene encodes CDR1 SGHTA and CDR2 FQGTGA. The V end was cut by 2 bases, the J end by 0 bases, with 11 bases between. This CDR3 is built from 16 residues. The chain's CDR3 is CASSLEAPSSYNEQFF. The CDR3, as DNA: TGTGCCAGCAGCTTAGAGGCCCCCAGCTCCTACAATGAGCAGTTCTTC.

The rearrangement uses TRBV4-1 and TRBJ1-4, with D possibly TRBD1 on 6 matching bases. The V gene lost 1 base and the J gene lost 11 bases, with 20 bases spanning the gap. CDR3 size: 16 residues. Germline V gene lookup returns CDR1 MGHRA and CDR2 YSYEKL. In nucleotides, the CDR3 is TGCGCCAGCAGCCAAGTTAGTTTCAAACAGGGTGAGAAACTGTTTTTT. Translated, it gives CASSQVSFKQGEKLFF.

V usage is TRBV9 and J usage is TRBJ2-5, with 7 bases identical to TRBD2. CDR3 length equals 15 residues. Germline values: CDR1 SGDLS, CDR2 YYNGEE. V lost 0 bases, J lost 5 bases, and 7 bases stayed unmatched. CDR3 DNA: TGTGCCAGCAGCGTAGAAGCTAGCGGAAGGGAGACCCAGTACTTC. This gives the protein CASSVEASGRETQYF. The full variable domain, rest sourced from reference TRBV9 and TRBJ2-5, is DSGVTQTPKHLITATGQRVTLRCSPRSGDLSVYWYQQSLDQGLQFLIQYYNGEERAKGNILERFSAQQFPDLHSELNLSSLELGDSALYFCASSVEASGRETQYFGPGTRLLVL.